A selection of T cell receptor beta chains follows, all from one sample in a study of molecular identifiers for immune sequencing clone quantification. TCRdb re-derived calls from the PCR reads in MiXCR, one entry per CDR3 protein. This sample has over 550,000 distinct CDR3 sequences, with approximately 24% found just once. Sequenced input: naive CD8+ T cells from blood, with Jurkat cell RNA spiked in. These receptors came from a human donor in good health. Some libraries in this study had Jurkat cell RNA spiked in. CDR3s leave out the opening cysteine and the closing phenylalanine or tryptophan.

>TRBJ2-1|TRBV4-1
ASRELAGGWDEQF
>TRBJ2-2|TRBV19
ASTIGDRGVGELF
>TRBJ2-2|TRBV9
ASSDRGVGTGELF
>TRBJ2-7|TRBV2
ASSEFKGPYEQY
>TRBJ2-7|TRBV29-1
SVGRTGVSDEQY
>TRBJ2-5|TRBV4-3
ASSQDNALVETQY
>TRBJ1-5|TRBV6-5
ASSYAGGQPQH
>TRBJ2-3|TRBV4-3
ASSQDGRGGIAPQY
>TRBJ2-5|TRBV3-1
ASSQLAGLQETQY
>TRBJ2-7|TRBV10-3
AIGDRKQY
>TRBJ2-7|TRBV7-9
ASSLATASEYYEQY
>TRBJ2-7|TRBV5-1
ASSLSRPSEQY
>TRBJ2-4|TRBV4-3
ASGQEWQGTKNIQY
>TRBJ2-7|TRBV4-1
ASSQEGVTGNEQY
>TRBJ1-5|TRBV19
ASRFGEQPQH
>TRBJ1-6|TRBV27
ASSFVKGSYNSPLH